A selection of T cell receptor beta chains follows, all from one sample in a study of T cell responses to AZD1222 COVID-19 vaccine. This table comes from immunoSEQ multiplex PCR, and its TCRdb copy is limited to in-frame clones, with some not included. The table lists about 140,000 clones, around nine tenths of them singletons. Sequencing used peripheral blood, obtained 28 days after the second AZD1222 dose. Receptors originate from an adult who received the AZD1222 COVID-19 vaccine. CDR3s include the opening cysteine and the closing phenylalanine or tryptophan. Fields, in order: CDR3 length, D gene, V gene, clone size, J gene, CDR3 DNA, CDR3 protein. A D gene is named only where the DNA matches it firmly. Some rows have no size entry. The others give once, few or many, or a class for an expanded clone.

12	NA	TRBV28	NA	TRBJ1-5	TGTGCCAGCCGCACGGGCAATCAGCCCCAGCATTTT	CASRTGNQPQHF
13	NA	TRBV7-9	NA	TRBJ2-7	TGTGCCAGCAGCTTAACATCAAGGGACGAGCAGTACTTC	CASSLTSRDEQYF
14	NA	TRBV27	NA	TRBJ1-1	TGTGCCAGCGGTCCCTGGACGGAGAACACTGAAGCTTTCTTT	CASGPWTENTEAFF
15	TRBD1	TRBV24-1	once	TRBJ2-7	TGTGCCACCAGTGATTCCGGGACAGAGTTTTACGAGCAGTACTTC	CATSDSGTEFYEQYF
13	NA	TRBV7-2	NA	TRBJ2-2	TGTGCCAGCAGCTCTCAGGGGACCGGGGAGCTGTTTTTT	CASSSQGTGELFF
18	TRBD1	TRBV5-1	NA	TRBJ1-2	TGCGCCAGCAGCTTGGTCGCTCCCACGAGCGGGACAGTCGAGGGCTACACCTTC	CASSLVAPTSGTVEGYTF
12	NA	TRBV10-3	NA	TRBJ2-7	TGTGCCATCAGTGCGGGGTCCTACGAGCAGTACTTC	CAISAGSYEQYF
15	NA	TRBV25-1	NA	TRBJ1-3	TGTGCCAGCATAGATGCAGGCAGCTCTGGAAACACCATATATTTT	CASIDAGSSGNTIYF
14	TRBD1	TRBV2	NA	TRBJ2-7	TGTGCCAGCTTCTTTCCGGGACAGGGCTACGAGCAGTACTTC	CASFFPGQGYEQYF
11	NA	TRBV3-1/TRBV3-2	NA	TRBJ1-6	TGTGCCAGCAGCCTAGACTCTGCCCTCCACTTT	CASSLDSALHF
15	NA	TRBV6-2/TRBV6-3	NA	TRBJ1-2	TGTGCCAGCAGTTACGCGACAGAGGATATCTATGGCTACACCTTC	CASSYATEDIYGYTF
10	NA	TRBV28	NA	TRBJ2-5	TGTGCCAGCAGGAAAGAGACCCAGTACTTC	CASRKETQYF
15	NA	TRBV7-9	few	TRBJ2-7	TGTGCCAGCACGTCCAACGGCAGGAGCTCCTACGAGCAGTACTTC	CASTSNGRSSYEQYF
13	NA	TRBV19	NA	TRBJ1-1	TGTGCCAGTAGTGACCAACAGGGTCGCGAAGCTTTCTTT	CASSDQQGREAFF
15	TRBD2	TRBV7-3	NA	TRBJ2-3	TGTGCCAGCAGCTTAAATCCGGGGACTACCAATACGCAGTATTTT	CASSLNPGTTNTQYF
14	TRBD2	TRBV9	NA	TRBJ2-3	TGTGCCAGCAGCGTATTAGCGGGAATAGATACGCAGTATTTT	CASSVLAGIDTQYF
12	NA	TRBV5-4	NA	TRBJ2-3	TGTGCCAGCAGCTTGAGTGCAGATACGCAGTATTTT	CASSLSADTQYF
14	NA	TRBV5-1	once	TRBJ2-2	TGCGCCAGCAGCTTGAGCGTAAGCACCGGGGAGCTGTTTTTT	CASSLSVSTGELFF
15	NA	TRBV19	NA	TRBJ1-1	TGTGCCAGTAGTATTCGTCACAGGTCAGGCACTGAAGCTTTCTTT	CASSIRHRSGTEAFF
15	NA	TRBV3-1/TRBV3-2	NA	TRBJ1-3	TGTGCCAGCAGCCAGGGCCGGGGCTCTGGAAACACCATATATTTT	CASSQGRGSGNTIYF
15	NA	TRBV7-3	once	TRBJ2-3	TGTGCCAGCAGCTTCTTGGGCGGGAGCACAGATACGCAGTATTTT	CASSFLGGSTDTQYF
15	TRBD2	TRBV11-1	once	TRBJ2-1	TGTGCCAGCAGCTTGGGACTAGCGAGTGGCCGTGAGCAGTTCTTC	CASSLGLASGREQFF
17	TRBD1	TRBV12-5	NA	TRBJ1-3	TGTGCTAGTGGTCCCCTCCCAGGGGGCTACTCTGGAAACACCATATATTTT	CASGPLPGGYSGNTIYF
15	NA	TRBV5-1	NA	TRBJ2-7	TGCGCCAGCAGCTCCCGGACGGGAGTCTCCTACGAGCAGTACTTC	CASSSRTGVSYEQYF
15	NA	TRBV7-2	NA	TRBJ1-1	TGTGCCAGCAGCCGCGGGGTAGGGTCGAACACTGAAGCTTTCTTT	CASSRGVGSNTEAFF
15	TRBD1	TRBV18	NA	TRBJ1-5	TGTGCCAGCTCACCACGGGACAGGGAATATCAGCCCCAGCATTTT	CASSPRDREYQPQHF
15	NA	TRBV6-5	once	TRBJ1-3	TGTGCCAGCAGTTACTCGACCGGGTTTGGAAACACCATATATTTT	CASSYSTGFGNTIYF
17	TRBD2	TRBV27	NA	TRBJ2-1	TGTGCCAGCAGTGATCTGTGGGAGGGCCTTAAGGTCAGCGAGCAGTTCTTC	CASSDLWEGLKVSEQFF
14	TRBD1	TRBV24-1	once	TRBJ1-2	TGTGCCACCAGTGATAACAGGGGACTGTATGGCTACACCTTC	CATSDNRGLYGYTF
15	NA	TRBV6-5	NA	TRBJ2-1	TGTGCCAGCAGCCTAGACTCGCGGCCCTACAATGAGCAGTTCTTC	CASSLDSRPYNEQFF
14	TRBD1	TRBV2	NA	TRBJ2-7	TGTGCCAGCACCCCAGGACAGGGGGGGCGGGAGCAGTACTTC	CASTPGQGGREQYF
13	NA	TRBV5-1	NA	TRBJ1-2	TGCGCCAGCAGGTGGTCCTTTGTTTTGGGCTACACCTTC	CASRWSFVLGYTF
14	TRBD2	TRBV2	NA	TRBJ2-5	TGTGCCAGCAGCTTTGCGGGGGGGGAAGAGACCCAGTACTTC	CASSFAGGEETQYF
17	TRBD1	TRBV4-1	NA	TRBJ1-4	TGCGCCAGCAGCCCAGGACAGGGAGTCGGCACTAATGAAAAACTGTTTTTT	CASSPGQGVGTNEKLFF
16	NA	TRBV4-1	NA	TRBJ2-3	TGCGCCAGCAGCCCCGGGGGGCGCGGGGAGATAGATACGCAGTATTTT	CASSPGGRGEIDTQYF
14	NA	TRBV18	NA	TRBJ2-1	TGTGCCAGCTCACCCTTGGGACCACCCAATGAGCAGTTCTTC	CASSPLGPPNEQFF
14	NA	TRBV5-4	NA	TRBJ1-2	TGTGCCAGCAGCTTGCAGGGGCGCAGGCATGGCTACACCTTC	CASSLQGRRHGYTF
14	NA	TRBV6-5	NA	TRBJ2-4	TGTGCCACCCACCTCACAGGGACGGAAAACATTCAGTACTTC	CATHLTGTENIQYF
15	TRBD2	TRBV11-2	NA	TRBJ2-3	TGTGCCAGCAGCCTTAAGTGGGGGGGGGCAGATACGCAGTATTTT	CASSLKWGGADTQYF
11	NA	TRBV5-6	NA	TRBJ1-2	TGTGCCAGCAGCTTGTTTTATGGCTACACCTTC	CASSLFYGYTF